One sample yielded the 6 T cell receptor beta chains listed below, sequenced in a study of blood T cell repertoires in COVID-19. Sequencing used immunoSEQ multiplex PCR; TCRdb keeps in-frame clones, though not all of them. The profile shows about 320,000 clones, under 90% of them singletons. Source material: PBMCs or T cells enriched from blood (not recorded which). All receptors come from a man in his fifties or sixties who had recovered from COVID-19.

The chain's CDR3 is CASSVGLAGNYEQYF. CDR3 bases: TGTGCCAGCAGCGTAGGACTAGCGGGGAACTACGAGCAGTACTTC. V gene TRBV9 combines with J gene TRBJ2-7; 11 nucleotides agree with TRBD2. The V gene's germline CDR1 is SGDLS and CDR2 YYNGEE. CDR3 length: 15 residues. Losses at the gene ends were 0 bases for V and 3 bases for J; bases not matched to a gene: 2.

The V and J genes are TRBV5-4 and TRBJ2-2, with 7 bases that match TRBD1. V shed 4 bases and J 4 bases; nucleotides not matched to a gene: 7. CDR1 is SGHNT, CDR2 YYREEE, per germline (reference sequence). The CDR3 has 15 amino acids. CDR3 coding DNA: TGTGCCAGCAGCCTAACAGGGGCGGGCACCGGGGAGCTGTTTTTT. It codes for CASSLTGAGTGELFF.

The chain is built from TRBV7-6 and TRBJ2-2; 7 bases match TRBD1. Germline-derived CDR1 and CDR2 are SGHVS and FNYEAQ. V was clipped by 2 bases and J by 4 bases; unmatched bases: 10. The CDR3 loop spans 17 amino acids. As DNA, the CDR3 is TGTGCCAGCAGCTTATGGGACAGAGCCTCGGGCACCGGGGAGCTGTTTTTT. Protein product: CASSLWDRASGTGELFF.

This clone showed up just a few times. CDR3 loop: CASSLGRGDTQYF. CDR3 sequence (DNA): TGTGCCAGCAGCTTAGGAAGGGGTGATACGCAGTATTTT. This chain connects TRBV7-2 to TRBJ2-3; a possible D gene is TRBD1 (5 bases). The germline gives CDR1 SGHTA, CDR2 FQGNSA. Trimming shortened V by 1 base and J by 6 bases, and 8 bases separated the two germline ends. This CDR3 has 13 residues.

This chain connects TRBV2 to TRBJ2-5, with 8 bases matching TRBD2. This CDR3 region has 14 residues. Trimming removed 5 bases from V and 4 bases from J; junction bases left unmatched: 6. Germline values: CDR1 SNHLY, CDR2 FYNNEI. The CDR3: CASSIISGGETQYF. The CDR3 DNA sequence: TGTGCCAGCAGTATCATAAGCGGGGGAGAGACCCAGTACTTC.

There are a few counts of this clone. V is TRBV14 and J is TRBJ1-4; possibly TRBD1 for D (6 bases). Germline V lookup: CDR1 SGHDN, CDR2 FVKESK. V shed 4 bases and J shed 10 bases, with 13 bases lying between them. CDR3 length: 13 residues. CDR3 bases: TGTGCCAGCAGCCTGGATAGGGGGAGAAAACTGTTTTTT. Amino acid sequence: CASSLDRGRKLFF.